This entry features one T cell receptor (beta chain) sequence. This entry is derived from a study of technical replicates of blood from a handful of donors. The assay was immunoSEQ multiplex PCR, and TCRdb's table has in-frame clones only and misses some. Seen here are some 83,000 clones, just under 95% observed once, and the top ten hold over 0.4%. The CDR3 extends over 17 amino acids. The germline CDR1 and CDR2 sequences are SGHDT and YYEEEE. The J segment lost 7 bases and the V segment lost 4 bases, leaving 11 bases of the junction unmatched. The gene calls are TRBV5-6 and TRBJ2-1, with 13 bases identical to TRBD2. Sequenced material: T cells isolated from PBMCs. The source of this sequence is a human donor in good health. DNA for the CDR3: TGTGCCAGCAGCAGGGGACTAGCGGGAAGTATAGTAAATGAGCAGTTCTTC. It encodes CASSRGLAGSIVNEQFF.